What follows are 14 T cell receptor beta chains derived from one specimen sequenced in a study of T cells expressing NK-cell markers. TCRdb reprocessed the 5' RACE reads and keeps a single row for each CDR3 protein, giving no DNA. This sample's clone table lists roughly 420,000 distinct CDR3 sequences. Sequenced sample: blood T cells: a sorted CD56 or NKG2C T cell subset, CD4+ or CD8+ T cells, or bulk PBMC T cells (not recorded which). The receptors derive from a woman between 18 and 70 years old in good health.

The rearrangement uses TRBV15 and TRBJ2-3; TCRdb's D call, TRBD2, is unchecked because there is no DNA. Germline V gene sequence: CDR1 LNHNV, CDR2 YYDKDF (reference sequence). The CDR3 has 17 amino acids. The CDR3 loop is CATSRDLRDLRTDTQYF.

J is TRBJ2-1 and V is TRBV11-2. Per the germline V gene, CDR1 is SGHAT and CDR2 is FQNNGV. This CDR3 contains 13 residues. The CDR3 here is CASSLYSDNEQFF.

This chain connects TRBV20-1 to TRBJ1-6; TCRdb proposes TRBD1, but this gene call is untestable without DNA. CDR3 length: 16 residues. Germline loops: CDR1 DFQATT, CDR2 SNEGSKA (reference sequence). CDR3 sequence: CSAREGQGTRDSPLHF.

CDR3: CASSMEVGEQFF. The chain couples TRBV7-9 to TRBJ2-1. CDR1 and CDR2 (germline): SEHNR, FQNEAQ (reference sequence). The CDR3 has 12 amino acids.

The chain couples TRBV12-3 or TRBV12-4 to TRBJ1-3. This CDR3 has 14 residues. This chain's CDR3 is CASRRTVSGNTIYF.

The V and J genes are TRBV19 and TRBJ1-1; TCRdb's assignment of TRBD1 cannot be checked, as there is no DNA. This CDR3 has 15 residues. CDR1 is LNHDA, CDR2 SQIVND, per germline (reference sequence). CDR3 region: CASSRDGSLNTEAFF. Together with reference TRBV19 and TRBJ1-1, the CDR3 gives the full variable domain: DGGITQSPKYLFRKEGQNVTLSCEQNLNHDAMYWYRQDPGQGLRLIYYSQIVNDFQKGDIAEGYSVSREKKESFPLTVTSAQKNPTAFYLCASSRDGSLNTEAFFGQGTRLTVV.

J is TRBJ2-3 and V is TRBV12-3 or TRBV12-4; the D call from TCRdb, TRBD1, cannot be confirmed without DNA. The CDR3 loop spans 15 amino acids. CDR3 sequence reads: CASSPRDREADTQYF.

The chain couples TRBV7-8 to TRBJ2-5; TCRdb selects TRBD1, and the lack of DNA leaves this call unchecked. This CDR3 contains 15 residues. Germline CDR1 SGHVS, CDR2 FQNEAQ. CDR3 protein: CASSRDRGYQETQYF. Drawing the rest from reference TRBV7-8 and TRBJ2-5, the complete variable domain is GAGVSQSPRYKVAKRGQDVALRCDPISGHVSLFWYQQALGQGPEFLTYFQNEAQLDKSGLPSDRFFAERPEGSVSTLKIQRTQQEDSAVYLCASSRDRGYQETQYFGPGTRLLVL.

V and J are TRBV20-1 and TRBJ1-2; with no DNA, the TCRdb D assignment of TRBD1 cannot be verified. CDR3 length equals 14 residues. Germline V gene lookup returns CDR1 DFQATT and CDR2 SNEGSKA (reference sequence). The CDR3 is CSASGTGDWRGYTF.

This chain links TRBV10-3 with TRBJ2-3; absent DNA, TCRdb's TRBD2 call cannot be checked. This CDR3 is 14 amino acids long. Germline V gene lookup returns CDR1 ENHRY and CDR2 SYGVKD. Here the CDR3 reads CAISAGGNSDTQYF.

V and J are TRBV18 and TRBJ2-7; TCRdb's D call, TRBD1, is unchecked because there is no DNA. Germline loops: CDR1 KGHSH, CDR2 LQKENI. CDR3 length: 12 amino acids. CDR3 region: CASSPGGNEQYF.

The chain recombines TRBV20-1 with TRBJ2-7; there is no DNA to check the TCRdb D call of TRBD1. This CDR3 spans 13 amino acids. Germline V gene data show CDR1 as DFQATT and CDR2 as SNEGSKA (reference sequence). The chain's CDR3 is CSAPLGVKVEQYF.

The chain has TRBV15 and TRBJ2-1. Germline CDR1 and CDR2: LNHNV and YYDKDF (reference sequence). CDR3 length: 12 amino acids. The CDR3: CATSRVFDEQFF.

The chain couples TRBV7-2 to TRBJ2-3; the TCRdb D gene call, TRBD2, has no DNA to confirm it. Germline CDR1 and CDR2: SGHTA and FQGNSA. The CDR3 spans 17 residues. CDR3 loop: CASSSLERFPSTDTQYF. The whole variable domain, remainder taken from reference TRBV7-2 and TRBJ2-3, is GAGVSQSPSNKVTEKGKDVELRCDPISGHTALYWYRQSLGQGLEFLIYFQGNSAPDKSGLPSDRFSAERTGGSVSTLTIQRTQQEDSAVYLCASSSLERFPSTDTQYFGPGTRLTVL.